Listed below are T cell receptor beta chains from one sample, sequenced in a study of OX40 agonist ivuxolimab in advanced cancers. The assay was immunoSEQ multiplex PCR, and TCRdb's table has in-frame clones only and misses some. This repertoire shows tens of thousands of clones, about nine tenths found once; its top ten account for less than 2%. The sequencing here drew on CD4+ or CD8+ T cells sorted from blood, taken in a trial of the OX40 agonist ivuxolimab. These receptors were taken from an adult with an advanced solid tumor such as melanoma, head and neck, liver or kidney cancer. Each CDR3 is given with its conserved first and last residue. The order of the fields is CDR3 protein, CDR3 DNA, J gene, clone size, V gene, D gene. D genes are given only for firm matches. Expanded clones are given a class, and other clones once, few, many or no size at all.

CASSPGTGAGYTF	TGTGCCAGCAGCCCAGGGACAGGGGCTGGCTACACCTTC	TRBJ1-2	-	TRBV7-3	TRBD1
CASSLTGSGRAEDTQYF	TGTGCCAGCAGCCTTACGGGTAGCGGGAGGGCTGAAGATACGCAGTATTTT	TRBJ2-3	-	TRBV7-9	TRBD2
CASSPVSETYNEQFF	TGTGCCAGTAGTCCTGTAAGCGAGACCTACAATGAGCAGTTCTTC	TRBJ2-1	-	TRBV19	-
CASRQDREAGELFF	TGTGCCAGCAGACAAGACAGGGAGGCCGGGGAGCTGTTTTTT	TRBJ2-2	-	TRBV11-1	-
CASSELRGLYNEQFF	TGTGCCAGCAGCGAACTGAGGGGACTGTACAATGAGCAGTTCTTC	TRBJ2-1	-	TRBV21-1	-
CASSLERDISYEQYF	TGTGCCAGCAGCTTGGAACGGGACATTTCCTACGAGCAGTACTTC	TRBJ2-7	-	TRBV5-5	-
CASSKKPGLVYEQYF	TGTGCCAGTAGTAAGAAACCGGGACTCGTCTACGAGCAGTACTTC	TRBJ2-7	-	TRBV19	-
CASSEGLSGGRALETQYF	TGTGCCAGCAGTGAAGGGCTGTCCGGAGGGAGGGCCCTAGAGACCCAGTACTTC	TRBJ2-5	-	TRBV6-1	TRBD2
CASSASRIAGRGGYEQYF	TGTGCCAGCAGTGCCAGCCGGATAGCGGGACGGGGTGGTTACGAGCAGTACTTC	TRBJ2-7	-	TRBV27	TRBD2
CASMGGISYEQYF	TGTGCCAGCATGGGGGGGATCTCCTACGAGCAGTACTTC	TRBJ2-7	-	TRBV28	TRBD2
CASSEDRGTYNEKLFF	TGTGCCAGCAGCGAAGACAGGGGGACATACAATGAAAAACTGTTTTTT	TRBJ1-4	-	TRBV5-8	TRBD1
CASSGKLTSGSNEQFF	TGTGCCAGCAGCGGGAAATTGACTAGCGGGAGCAATGAGCAGTTCTTC	TRBJ2-1	-	TRBV2	TRBD2
CASSRDWQETQYF	TGTGCTAGCAGCAGGGACTGGCAAGAGACCCAGTACTTC	TRBJ2-5	-	TRBV7-7	-
CAISPNGDTQYF	TGTGCCATCAGTCCAAACGGGGATACGCAGTATTTT	TRBJ2-3	-	TRBV10-3	-
CASSQAGGMRETQYF	TGTGCCAGCAGCCAAGCTGGCGGAATGCGGGAGACCCAGTACTTC	TRBJ2-5	-	TRBV14	-
CASSWGLGSSYNEQFF	TGCGCCAGCAGCTGGGGATTGGGTAGCTCCTACAATGAGCAGTTCTTC	TRBJ2-1	once	TRBV5-1	-
CASSKGCGREVCEQYF	TGTGCCAGCAGCAAAGGGTGCGGGCGGGAGGTATGCGAGCAGTACTTC	TRBJ2-7	-	TRBV21-1	-
CAWNRENQPQHF	TGTGCCTGGAACAGGGAGAATCAGCCCCAGCATTTT	TRBJ1-5	-	TRBV30	-
CASRIGKQAQETQYF	TGCGCCAGCAGGATAGGGAAACAGGCCCAAGAGACCCAGTACTTC	TRBJ2-5	-	TRBV5-1	-
CASSYTTGTSGRPYNEQFF	TGTGCCAGCAGCTATACGACAGGGACTAGCGGGCGGCCCTACAATGAGCAGTTCTTC	TRBJ2-1	few	TRBV21-1	-
CASSWQREGSEQYF	TGTGCCAGCAGCTGGCAGCGGGAGGGTAGCGAGCAGTACTTC	TRBJ2-7	few	TRBV5-5	TRBD2
CASSHPDRASGYTF	TGTGCCAGTAGTCACCCGGACAGGGCATCCGGCTACACCTTC	TRBJ1-2	-	TRBV19	TRBD1
CASRLELHQPQHF	TGTGCCAGCAGACTCGAACTGCATCAGCCCCAGCATTTT	TRBJ1-5	-	TRBV27	-
CASSGNTHEQYF	TGTGCCAGCAGCGGGAACACCCACGAGCAGTACTTC	TRBJ2-7	-	TRBV9	-
CASRTGAKTQYF	TGTGCCAGCAGAACCGGGGCAAAAACCCAGTACTTC	TRBJ2-5	-	TRBV6-1	-
CASSDPGAGYTF	TGTGCCAGCAGTGACCCAGGGGCTGGCTACACCTTC	TRBJ1-2	-	TRBV2	-
CATSRDLAGASETQYF	TGTGCCACCAGCAGAGATCTAGCGGGAGCTTCTGAGACCCAGTACTTC	TRBJ2-5	-	TRBV15	TRBD2
CASRFGLQETQYF	TGTGCCAGCAGGTTTGGGCTCCAAGAGACCCAGTACTTC	TRBJ2-5	-	TRBV5-8	-
CASSIQRAEDTQYF	TGTGCCAGTAGTATCCAGAGGGCAGAAGATACGCAGTATTTT	TRBJ2-3	-	TRBV19	-
CASSSRLVFADTQYF	TGTGCCAGCAGCTCCAGACTAGTCTTCGCAGATACGCAGTATTTT	TRBJ2-3	-	TRBV7-2	-
CASSPSNDYTQYF	TGTGCCAGCTCACCCTCAAATGATTATACGCAGTATTTT	TRBJ2-3	few	TRBV18	-
CASSYSSDPGLGQFF	TGTGCCAGCAGTTACTCGTCGGACCCCGGATTGGGGCAGTTCTTC	TRBJ2-1	-	TRBV6-5	-
CASSFSTSGTYNEQFF	TGCGCCAGCAGCTTCAGTACTAGCGGGACCTACAATGAGCAGTTCTTC	TRBJ2-1	-	TRBV5-1	TRBD2
CASSAPPSTDTQYF	TGTGCCAGCAGCGCGCCCCCTAGCACAGATACGCAGTATTTT	TRBJ2-3	-	TRBV6-6	-
CASSIQRGDTQYF	TGTGCCAGTAGTATCCAAAGGGGAGATACGCAGTATTTT	TRBJ2-3	once	TRBV19	-
CASSRRVTGTRNEKLFF	TGTGCCAGTAGTCGTAGAGTCACCGGGACAAGGAATGAAAAACTGTTTTTT	TRBJ1-4	-	TRBV19	-
CASSLLAGGSENIQYF	TGCGCCAGCAGCTTGCTCGCGGGAGGCTCCGAAAACATTCAGTACTTC	TRBJ2-4	-	TRBV5-1	TRBD2
CARSPGRRPLALYSNQPQHF	TGTGCCAGAAGCCCGGGACGGAGGCCTCTGGCCCTCTATAGCAATCAGCCCCAGCATTTT	TRBJ1-5	-	TRBV5-3	-
CAISESAGGNTEAFF	TGTGCCATCAGTGAGTCAGCAGGGGGCAACACTGAAGCTTTCTTT	TRBJ1-1	-	TRBV10-3	TRBD1
CASSRPSQRDEQYF	TGTGCCAGCAGCCGTCCATCTCAAAGAGACGAGCAGTACTTC	TRBJ2-7	-	TRBV7-9	-
CASTWGDSDRLGYTF	TGTGCCAGCACCTGGGGGGACAGCGACCGCTTGGGCTACACCTTC	TRBJ1-2	-	TRBV28	TRBD1
CASSLANSNNEQFF	TGCGCCAGCAGCTTGGCGAACTCGAACAATGAGCAGTTCTTC	TRBJ2-1	-	TRBV5-1	-
CASGLRTGDGAEAFF	TGTGCTAGTGGTTTGAGGACAGGGGACGGGGCTGAAGCTTTCTTT	TRBJ1-1	-	TRBV12-5	TRBD1
CASSFVGNQNQPQHF	TGTGCCAGCAGTTTTGTAGGAAATCAGAATCAGCCCCAGCATTTT	TRBJ1-5	-	TRBV6-1	-
CASSVLTGRIDEQYF	TGTGCCAGCAGCGTCCTAACAGGGAGAATAGACGAGCAGTACTTC	TRBJ2-7	once	TRBV7-2	-
CASSVGTSGKNNEQFF	TGTGCCAGCAGCGTAGGGACTAGCGGGAAAAACAATGAGCAGTTCTTC	TRBJ2-1	few	TRBV11-3	TRBD2
CASSSPGTGGEANTIYF	TGTGCCAGCAGCAGTCCCGGGACAGGGGGCGAGGCGAACACCATATATTTT	TRBJ1-3	-	TRBV21-1	-
CASSSGQDEKLFF	TGTGCCAGCAGTTCAGGACAGGATGAAAAACTGTTTTTT	TRBJ1-4	-	TRBV28	TRBD1
CSVRNTGFSETQYF	TGCAGCGTCCGAAATACAGGGTTTTCGGAGACCCAGTACTTC	TRBJ2-5	-	TRBV29-1	-
CASSESGGGSQPQHF	TGTGCCAGCAGTGAATCAGGAGGGGGCAGTCAGCCCCAGCATTTT	TRBJ1-5	few	TRBV25-1	TRBD1
CASSSGLAGGRADTQYF	TGTGCCAGCAGCTCCGGACTAGCGGGGGGCCGGGCAGATACGCAGTATTTT	TRBJ2-3	-	TRBV11-3	TRBD2
CASSLRSGSPYNEQFF	TGTGCCAGCAGCTTACGTAGCGGGAGTCCCTACAATGAGCAGTTCTTC	TRBJ2-1	-	TRBV7-8	TRBD2
CASSLTQDTEAFF	TGTGCCAGCAGCTTAACCCAAGACACTGAAGCTTTCTTT	TRBJ1-1	-	TRBV7-9	-